This entry describes one T cell receptor beta chain. Its antigen is unknown. J lost 3 bases, V lost 2 bases, and 2 bases had no gene match. This CDR3 has 14 amino acids. Germline V lookup: CDR1 SGHVS, CDR2 FNYEAQ. The sample is drawn from a study of cytomegalovirus exposure and HLA in healthy donors. Primers: 60 Vbeta forward and 13 Jbeta reverse. The method was immunoSEQ multiplex PCR; TCRdb's version includes in-frame clones alone and lacks a portion of them. The sample holds some 180,000 clones; about four fifths are singletons and the top ten take roughly 3%. Findings and limits, study-wide: Roughly even sequencing depth across donors was the assumption behind the presence/absence analyses. Per published reports, the classifier diagnosed cytomegalovirus status with high specificity and sensitivity. It was likely that a cluster of highly shared sequence variants was a sequencing artifact. Later analysis identified several of the most significant clusters that appeared linked to common viral pathogens.

Sequencing was done on a sample of PBMCs. This TCR was recovered from a female donor in good health and CMV-seronegative. The chain has TRBV7-6 and TRBJ2-3; 7 nucleotides align to TRBD2. CDR3 DNA: TGTGCCAGCAGCTTAAACGGGGGGACAGATACGCAGTATTTT. It specifies CASSLNGGTDTQYF.